This T cell receptor beta chain came from a study of T cells in Graves' hyperthyroidism and ophthalmopathy. Whole-study findings and limits: Blood also held most thyroid clonotypes expanded beyond 0.001.

The CDR3 is 12 amino acids. The V end was cut by 3 bases, the J end by 7 bases, with 6 bases between. Clinical symptoms, serum thyroxine and TRAb, thyroid ultrasound and orbital computed tomography were used for the diagnoses. Fresh 10 ml peripheral blood yielded PBMCs. This clonotype was seen at least ten times. Its antigen is unknown. There were TCR beta CDR3 regions amplified from RNA transcripts. First-round RT-PCR with HTBI primers amplified the TCR CDR3 region. TCRdb analysed the multiplex PCR reads with MiXCR anew, one entry per CDR3 protein. The table includes around 500,000 distinct CDR3 sequences, 22% detected once.

The receptor was derived from an older woman with Graves' ophthalmopathy. Sequenced: blood. The chain uses TRBV12-3 or TRBV12-4 and TRBJ1-4, with a possible D match to TRBD1 (5 bases). Here the CDR3 DNA reads TGTGCCAGCAGTTTTGGGGCTGAAAAACTGTTTTTT. It specifies CASSFGAEKLFF.